This record looks at one T cell receptor (beta chain) sequence and its context. The antigen is undetermined. This sample stems from a study of cytomegalovirus exposure and HLA in healthy donors. About the research overall: Approximately 81% of some 390 genotyped donors fell in the Caucasian-associated ancestry cluster. Findings of the study overall: Whilst most TCR sequences proved rare, a subset of public TCRs occurred across many donors.

The CDR3 has 16 residues. Germline V gene sequence: CDR1 SGDLS, CDR2 YYNGEE. V lost 0 bases and J lost 3, with 14 bases in between. The PCR employed 60 Vbeta primers together with 13 Jbeta primers. The protocol was immunoSEQ multiplex PCR, while the TCRdb copy is restricted to in-frame clones and leaves out a portion. The sample has about 100,000 clones; around 77% are singletons. Healthy people donating bone marrow made up the donors. Donors likely had unrecorded immune exposures despite being nominally healthy when sampled. This chain joins TRBV9 and TRBJ2-3; D is perhaps TRBD1 (5 bases). Sequencing was carried out using PBMCs. The TCR sequence derives from a male donor in good health and CMV-seropositive. The CDR3 protein is CASSVGGEMQTDTQYF. The CDR3 nucleotides read TGTGCCAGCAGCGTAGGGGGCGAAATGCAAACAGATACGCAGTATTTT.